This TCR beta chain comes out of a study of cytomegalovirus exposure and HLA in healthy donors. With 60 Vbeta and 13 Jbeta primers, the PCR was carried out. TCRdb keeps only in-frame clones here, not all; method: immunoSEQ multiplex PCR. This sample's table reports roughly 43,000 clones. In germline, CDR1 is MNHEY, CDR2 SVGAGI. The V and J ends lost 4 bases and 8 bases respectively, with 8 bases between them. The CDR3 covers 11 residues. Regarding the study as a whole: Diagnosis of cytomegalovirus status made by the classifier reportedly showed high specificity and sensitivity. When analyzed later, the rates of TCR association showed variation by HLA locus, with DRB1 the most and HLA-C the fewest. Indistinguishable V segments such as TRBV6-2 and TRBV6-3 were excluded.

Donors in the study were healthy people who gave bone marrow. Comments on this clone: Its antigen remains unknown.

V is TRBV6-5 and J is TRBJ1-1; D gene uncertain. The specimen was PBMCs. This clonotype was obtained from a woman in her thirties or forties in good health and CMV-seronegative. Here the CDR3 reads CASSFLKEAFF. CDR3 nucleotides: TGTGCCAGCAGTTTCTTAAAAGAAGCTTTCTTT.